This entry lists 9 T cell receptor beta chains sequenced from one sample in a study of CD8 T cells in Susac syndrome. About 0.5 to 1 ug RNA was reverse transcribed with random hexamers. MiXCR was run by TCRdb on the immunoSEQ multiplex PCR reads, yielding one entry per CDR3 protein. Among 75,000 to 100,000 distinct CDR3 sequences listed, approximately 94% were seen once. Material: CD8+ T cells from PBMCs. These receptors all come from a human donor in good health.

The V call is TRBV6-2 or TRBV6-3, the J call TRBJ2-7; maybe TRBD1 (6 bases). The V gene lost 0 bases and the J gene lost 3 bases, with 9 bases spanning the gap. This CDR3 is 14 amino acids long. Germline V gives CDR1 MNHEY, CDR2 SVGEGT. The CDR3 here is CASSYSGHLYEQYF. The CDR3 region has the DNA TGTGCCAGCAGTTACTCGGGACATCTCTACGAGCAGTACTTC.

The chain links TRBV28 to TRBJ1-2, with 7 positions matching TRBD1. V dropped 7 bases and J dropped 3; count of bases not matched to a gene: 14. Germline lookup yields CDR1 MDHEN and CDR2 SYDVKM. This CDR3 comprises 16 residues. DNA of the CDR3: TGTGCCAGCAAATCTCTGGGACAGAGCACTTACTATGGCTACACCTTC. Its protein product is CASKSLGQSTYYGYTF.

In nucleotides, the CDR3 is TGCGCCAGCAGCCAAGAGGGGTTACGGGGCGAGCAGTTCTTC. Its translation: CASSQEGLRGEQFF. V gene TRBV4-1 combines with J gene TRBJ2-1; D is perhaps TRBD1 or TRBD2 (5 bases each). The V gene lost 0 bases and the J gene lost 10 bases, with 13 bases spanning the gap. Per germline, CDR1 MGHRA and CDR2 YSYEKL. The CDR3 has 14 residues.

The chain recombines TRBV2 with TRBJ1-2; a weak D match, TRBD1 (5 bases). Per the germline V gene, CDR1 is SNHLY and CDR2 is FYNNEI. Trimming shortened V by 4 bases and J by 2 bases, and 14 bases separated the two germline ends. The CDR3 extends over 15 amino acids. CDR3 in amino acids: CASSGGRGVNYGYTF. Written as DNA, the CDR3 is TGTGCCAGCAGTGGGGGCCGAGGAGTCAACTATGGCTACACCTTC.

This sequence joins TRBV11-2 and TRBJ2-1; D possibly corresponds to TRBD1 (6 bases). The CDR3 loop spans 16 amino acids. V dropped 0 bases and J dropped 7 bases, with 16 bases sitting between them. The germline V gene encodes CDR1 SGHAT and CDR2 FQNNGV. CDR3 in DNA: TGTGCCAGCAGCTTAGATTTCTGGGGGCAAGGGAATGAGCAGTTCTTC. Its protein is CASSLDFWGQGNEQFF.

The chain is built from TRBV12-3 or TRBV12-4 and TRBJ1-1; D is ambiguous. With 3 bases removed from V and 5 bases from J, the gap between germline ends came to 10 bases. CDR3 length: 13 amino acids. CDR3 DNA: TGTGCCAGCAGTTTCGGCAGAGCGACTGAAGCTTTCTTT. It encodes CASSFGRATEAFF.

V is TRBV15 and J is TRBJ2-7; D not resolved. CDR1 and CDR2 from the germline V gene are LNHNV and YYDKDF (reference sequence). CDR3 length equals 12 residues. Trimming removed 3 bases at V and 8 bases at J, with 11 bases between. CDR3 sequence: CATSRGTTQQYF. CDR3 coding DNA: TGTGCCACCAGCAGGGGAACCACGCAGCAGTACTTC.

The chain has TRBV5-1 and TRBJ1-1; D is undetermined. V shed 4 bases and J shed 5 bases, with 15 bases lying between them. Germline values: CDR1 SGHRS, CDR2 YFSETQ. This CDR3 has 14 residues. The CDR3 bases are TGCGCCAGCAGCCTTGGGCAGGCGTTGACTGAAGCTTTCTTT. Its protein is CASSLGQALTEAFF.

V usage is TRBV19 and J usage is TRBJ1-5; 10 positions agree with TRBD1. The CDR3 sequence is 15 residues long. J gave up 4 bases and V 5 bases, and 5 bases lay outside the gene matches. Per the germline V gene, CDR1 is LNHDA and CDR2 is SQIVND (reference sequence). The CDR3 nucleotides are TGTGCCAGTAGTCCCTGGGGACAGGGGAATCAGCCCCAGCATTTT. This gives the protein CASSPWGQGNQPQHF.